These 20 T cell receptor beta chains share one sample of origin, sequenced in a study of T-cell memory formation after mild COVID-19. TCRdb re-called the 5' RACE reads through MiXCR, storing one row per CDR3 protein. The sample lists 530,000 or so distinct CDR3 sequences, roughly a sixth occurring once. The material sequenced was PBMCs or a T cell subset sorted from them (not recorded which). All receptors come from an adult woman who had mild COVID-19 (a few samples of this study predate the infection). Cell type and time point are not known.

This chain connects TRBV4-1 to TRBJ1-1; D gene ambiguous. V gave up 0 bases and J gave up 4 bases, with 9 bases separating them. This CDR3 spans 14 amino acids. CDR1 and CDR2 (germline): MGHRA, YSYEKL. CDR3 loop: CASSQDKGPTEAFF. The CDR3 DNA reads TGCGCCAGCAGCCAAGATAAGGGTCCCACTGAAGCTTTCTTT.

This clonotype was counted a few times. The chain uses TRBV9 and TRBJ1-2; 8 positions match TRBD1. The CDR3 is 16 amino acids. Per germline, CDR1 SGDLS and CDR2 YYNGEE. The J segment lost 4 bases and the V segment lost 4 bases, leaving 12 bases of the junction unmatched. The CDR3 sequence is CASSSQSGTGPYGYTF. CDR3 in DNA: TGTGCCAGCAGCTCCCAAAGCGGGACAGGACCCTATGGCTACACCTTC.

This clonotype came up once. J is TRBJ1-1 and V is TRBV5-4; D perhaps matches TRBD1 (6 bases). The CDR3 covers 12 residues. Germline V gene data show CDR1 as SGHNT and CDR2 as YYREEE (reference sequence). V was clipped by 2 bases and J by 7 bases, with 9 bases between them. CDR3 nucleotide sequence: TGTGCCAGCAGCTTCGGGACACTTGAAGCTTTCTTT. Amino acids: CASSFGTLEAFF.

There are a few counts of this clonotype. This chain's CDR3 is CASSSLLLGSYSYEQYF. The CDR3 nucleotides are TGTGCCAGCAGTTCACTACTCTTGGGCTCCTACTCCTACGAGCAGTACTTC. The chain uses TRBV6-5 and TRBJ2-7; D gene ambiguous. V was trimmed by 4 bases and J by 0 bases, leaving 19 bases between them. The CDR3 extends over 17 amino acids. CDR1 MNHEY and CDR2 SVGAGI come from the germline V gene.

V and J are TRBV5-8 and TRBJ2-1; D could derive from TRBD1 or TRBD2 (5 bases each). Trimming removed 0 bases at V and 8 bases at J, with 12 bases between. The CDR3 is 14 amino acids. From germline, CDR1 is SGHTS and CDR2 YDEGEE. CDR3 in DNA: TGTGCCAGCAGCTTGGGGGGCTGGGAGCATGAGCAGTTCTTC. It codes for CASSLGGWEHEQFF.

The gene calls are TRBV14 and TRBJ2-3; D possibly corresponds to TRBD2 (5 bases). The germline gives CDR1 SGHDN, CDR2 FVKESK. Deletions cut 0 bases from V and 4 bases from J, with 14 bases between. The CDR3 spans 16 residues. The chain's CDR3 is CASSQERAALADTQYF. CDR3 nucleotides: TGTGCCAGCAGCCAAGAGAGGGCCGCTTTAGCAGATACGCAGTATTTT.

The genes are TRBV4-2 and TRBJ2-5; TRBD2 matches 11 bases. CDR1 and CDR2 from the germline V gene are LGHNA and YNFKEQ. The J segment lost 6 bases and the V segment lost 3 bases, leaving 9 bases of the junction unmatched. CDR3 length: 16 residues. This CDR3 reads CASSQDSGRARKTQYF. CDR3 sequence (DNA): TGTGCCAGCAGCCAGGATAGCGGGAGGGCCCGGAAGACCCAGTACTTC.

This clonotype was observed a handful of times. V gene TRBV20-1 combines with J gene TRBJ2-5; 16 bases are a match to TRBD2. The V gene end was trimmed by 1 base and the J gene end by 1 base; junction bases not matched to a gene: 9. CDR3 length: 19 amino acids. Germline-derived CDR1 and CDR2 are DFQATT and SNEGSKA (reference sequence). As DNA, the CDR3 is TGCAGTGCTAGAGCGGGACTAGCGGGAGGGCCGAGTCGCCAAGAGACCCAGTACTTC. Encoded protein: CSARAGLAGGPSRQETQYF.

The chain has TRBV2 and TRBJ1-5; D might be TRBD1 (5 bases). Trimming pared 6 bases from V and 4 bases from J, leaving 13 bases between. The CDR3 consists of 14 residues. Germline values: CDR1 SNHLY, CDR2 FYNNEI. The CDR3 reads CASSGHGKNQPQHF. The CDR3 bases are TGTGCCAGCAGCGGACACGGAAAAAATCAGCCCCAGCATTTT.

DNA of the CDR3: TGCGCCAGCAGCCCCCAAATTGAACTCTCTGTGGGGCAGTTCTTC. It translates to CASSPQIELSVGQFF. The chain combines TRBV4-3 with TRBJ2-1; D not certain. V was cut by 4 bases and J by 12 bases, with 22 bases left in between. The V gene's germline CDR1 is LGHNA and CDR2 YSLEER. The CDR3 contains 15 residues.

This clonotype was found a few times. This rearrangement joins TRBV7-2 to TRBJ2-5; 10 bases line up with TRBD1. The CDR3 contains 15 residues. The V gene's germline CDR1 is SGHTA and CDR2 FQGNSA. Trimming removed 6 bases from V and 5 bases from J; junction bases left unmatched: 9. The DNA for the CDR3 is TGTGCCAGCAGGAAGACAGGGGGCCCCCGCGAGACCCAGTACTTC. It is translated as CASRKTGGPRETQYF.

The J gene is TRBJ1-1, the V gene TRBV3-1, with D maybe TRBD1 (5 bases). The CDR3 has 15 amino acids. Germline V lookup: CDR1 LGHDT, CDR2 YNNKEL (reference sequence). V was cut by 4 bases and J by 8 bases, with 20 bases left in between. CDR3 in amino acids: CASSRTQGGAVEAFF. The CDR3 DNA reads as TGTGCCAGCAGCCGGACCCAAGGTGGGGCAGTCGAAGCTTTCTTT.

The gene calls are TRBV6-1 and TRBJ1-5, with D perhaps TRBD1 (6 bases). CDR1 MNHNS and CDR2 SASEGT come from the germline V gene. V was shortened by 6 bases and J by 2 bases, with 17 bases between the two germline ends. The CDR3 contains 16 residues. CDR3 protein: CASSLFGTNGNQPQHF. CDR3 in DNA: TGTGCCAGCAGCTTATTCGGGACAAACGGCAATCAGCCCCAGCATTTT.

CDR3 residues: CSVARGSPTDTQYF. The CDR3 nucleotides are TGCAGCGTTGCTAGGGGGTCCCCCACAGATACGCAGTATTTT. The chain couples TRBV29-1 to TRBJ2-3; possible D gene TRBD1, 6 bases. Trimming took off 4 bases at V and 2 bases at J, with 13 bases between the two ends. CDR3 length equals 14 residues. In germline, CDR1 is SQVTM, CDR2 ANQGSEA.

This clonotype was seen a handful of times. V is TRBV7-8 and J is TRBJ2-1, with TRBD2 identical over 11 bases. This CDR3 is 15 amino acids long. V was clipped by 5 bases and J by 9 bases; unmatched bases: 9. Germline values: CDR1 SGHVS, CDR2 FQNEAQ. The CDR3 coding sequence is TGTGCCAGCAGCGTTAAACGGCTAGCGGGAGGTGAGCAGTTCTTC. Encoded protein: CASSVKRLAGGEQFF.

This chain links TRBV6-6 with TRBJ2-7; D is perhaps TRBD2 (6 bases). With 8 bases removed from V and 5 bases from J, the gap between germline ends came to 19 bases. The germline CDR1 and CDR2 sequences are MNHNY and SVGAGI (reference sequence). This CDR3 is built from 14 residues. The CDR3 DNA is TGTGCCAGCTCTAACCCGGGACTCCAGGACGAGCAGTACTTC. Protein: CASSNPGLQDEQYF.

The chain carries TRBV5-1 and TRBJ2-7, with TRBD1 identical over 8 bases. With 0 bases clipped from V and 5 bases from J, the junction kept 4 bases outside the gene matches. The CDR3 is made up of 14 amino acids. CDR1 and CDR2 (germline): SGHRS, YFSETQ. CDR3 bases: TGCGCCAGCAGCTTGGGGTTGACAGGGGACGAGCAGTACTTC. It translates to CASSLGLTGDEQYF.

This clonotype was counted ten times or more. The genes are TRBV10-3 and TRBJ1-2; 9 bases line up with TRBD1. V shed 0 bases and J 10 bases; nucleotides not matched to a gene: 6. This CDR3 region has 14 residues. Germline CDR1 reads ENHRY; CDR2 reads SYGVKD. CDR3 bases: TGTGCCATCAGTGAGTCGACGGGACAGGGTACCTACACCTTC. It codes for CAISESTGQGTYTF.

The chain recombines TRBV11-2 with TRBJ2-1, with D hard to call. CDR3 size: 15 residues. From germline, CDR1 is SGHAT and CDR2 FQNNGV. V lost 3 bases and J 0 bases, leaving 9 bases between the germline ends. For the CDR3, the DNA is TGTGCCAGCAGCTTTGACCTGGACTCCTACAATGAGCAGTTCTTC. Translating it yields CASSFDLDSYNEQFF. The full variable domain, in which reference TRBV11-2 and TRBJ2-1 provide the parts outside the CDR3, is EAGVAQSPRYKIIEKRQSVAFWCNPISGHATLYWYQQILGQGPKLLIQFQNNGVVDDSQLPKDRFSAERLKGVDSTLKIQPAKLEDSAVYLCASSFDLDSYNEQFFGPGTRLTVL.

This clonotype was counted only a few times. CDR3 DNA: TGTGCCAGCAGTTCTTTCCTGAACACTGAAGCTTTCTTT. Its translation is CASSSFLNTEAFF. The gene calls are TRBV12-3 or TRBV12-4 and TRBJ1-1; no definite D call. The length of the CDR3 is 13 residues. Deletions cut 4 bases from V and 0 bases from J, with 6 bases between.